The 2 T cell receptor beta chains in this list originate from one sample, sequenced in a study of T cell changes during pregnancy in multiple sclerosis. Profiled with immunoSEQ multiplex PCR; TCRdb holds only in-frame clones, not every one. The table has approximately 44,000 clones, 75% to 95% seen once. Sequencing used CD4+ T cells from peripheral blood mononuclear cells, obtained before pregnancy. These receptors were taken from a female donor with multiple sclerosis, enrolled in a pregnancy study.

This chain uses TRBV21-1 with TRBJ2-3; TRBD2, the D gene given by the table, was not confirmed from the DNA. TRBV21-1 represents a pseudogene. This CDR3 is built from 18 residues. The CDR3 loop reads CASSQSNRLAVNTDTQYF. CDR3 bases: TGTGCCAGCAGCCAGAGTAATAGACTAGCGGTGAACACAGATACGCAGTATTTT.

The J gene is TRBJ2-2, the V gene TRBV6-5, with 7 bases lining up with TRBD2. This CDR3 is built from 15 residues. Germline V CDR1 and CDR2: MNHEY, SVGAGI. After removal of 9 bases from V and 1 base from J, the junction contained 8 bases not matched to a gene. CDR3: CASRLSGGNTGELFF. The CDR3 DNA reads TGTGCCAGTCGTCTTTCGGGAGGGAACACCGGGGAGCTGTTTTTT.